Sequencing of this T cell receptor beta chain was carried out in a study of beta chain features in type 1 diabetes. Study results and limitations: For cells with high TCR expression, cDNA sequencing could yield over-representation. Shortening that was moderate but significant affected the TCRB CDR3s of Type 1 diabetes patients in all four CD4+ subsets.

Expressed TCRB transcripts were sequenced after all isolated RNA was converted to cDNA. Naive, central memory and regulatory T cell samples produced a mean of about 4 million reads. Data came from immunoSEQ multiplex PCR; TCRdb stores just in-frame clones and leaves some out. The sample has roughly 730,000 clones; 13% are singletons. By way of CD45RO/CCR7/CD25/CD127/CD95/CD27, the CD4+ regulatory, stem cell-like memory, central memory and naive cells were sorted. Turning to this clone: Its antigen is still unknown.

There are 14 residues in the CDR3. The V gene's germline CDR1 is SGHRS and CDR2 YFSETQ. The V segment lost 7 bases and the J segment 5 bases; nucleotides outside the gene matches: 5. Sample: naive CD4+ T cells from blood. This TCR was sampled from a man between 18 and 35 years old with type 1 diabetes. The V call is TRBV5-1, the J call TRBJ1-6, with 8 bases that match TRBD1. CDR3: CASGGQVDNSPLHF. CDR3 bases: TGCGCCAGCGGGGGACAGGTGGATAATTCACCCCTCCACTTT.